This T cell receptor beta chain comes out of a study of identical twins. TCRdb called the 5' RACE reads again in MiXCR, with one record for every CDR3 protein. Among some 760,000 distinct CDR3 sequences listed, roughly 18% were seen once. This CDR3 has 13 residues. Germline values: CDR1 SGHDT, CDR2 YYEEEE. Trimming pared 6 bases from V and 2 bases from J, leaving 11 bases between. The same data also contributed to another study, on T cells expressing NK-cell markers.

Sequencing was done on a sample of PBMCs. The chain recombines TRBV5-6 with TRBJ1-1; D remains unclear. The TCR was taken from a woman in her late teens or twenties in good health. The CDR3 sequence: CASTLDPNTEAFF. In DNA form, the CDR3 reads TGTGCCAGCACCCTCGACCCTAACACTGAAGCTTTCTTT.